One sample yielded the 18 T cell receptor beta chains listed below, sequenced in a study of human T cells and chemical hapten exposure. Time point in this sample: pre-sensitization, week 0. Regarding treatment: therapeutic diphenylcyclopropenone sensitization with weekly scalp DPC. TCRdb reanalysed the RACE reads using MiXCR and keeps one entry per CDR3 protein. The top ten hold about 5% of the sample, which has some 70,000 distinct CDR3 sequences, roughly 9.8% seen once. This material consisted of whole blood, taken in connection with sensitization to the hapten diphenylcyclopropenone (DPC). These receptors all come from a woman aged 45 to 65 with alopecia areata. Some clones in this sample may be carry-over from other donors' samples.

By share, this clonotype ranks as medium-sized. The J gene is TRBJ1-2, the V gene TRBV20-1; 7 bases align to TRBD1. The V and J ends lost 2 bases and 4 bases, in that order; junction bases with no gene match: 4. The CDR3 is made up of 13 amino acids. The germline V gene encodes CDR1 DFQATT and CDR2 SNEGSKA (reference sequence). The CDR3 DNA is TGCAGTGCTAGATGGGACAGTAGCTATGGCTACACCTTC. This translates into CSARWDSSYGYTF.

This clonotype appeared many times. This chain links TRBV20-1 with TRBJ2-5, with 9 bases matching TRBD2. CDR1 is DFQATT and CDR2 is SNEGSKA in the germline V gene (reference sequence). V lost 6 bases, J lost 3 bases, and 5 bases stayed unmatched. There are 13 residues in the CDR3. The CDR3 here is CSALAGVKETQYF. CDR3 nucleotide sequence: TGCAGTGCCTTAGCGGGAGTGAAAGAGACCCAGTACTTC.

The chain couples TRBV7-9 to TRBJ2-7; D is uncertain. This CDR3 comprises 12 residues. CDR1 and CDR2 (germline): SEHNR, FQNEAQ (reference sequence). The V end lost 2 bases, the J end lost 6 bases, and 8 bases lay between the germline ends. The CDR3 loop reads CASSLTETEQYF. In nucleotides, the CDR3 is TGTGCCAGCAGCTTAACAGAGACCGAGCAGTACTTC.

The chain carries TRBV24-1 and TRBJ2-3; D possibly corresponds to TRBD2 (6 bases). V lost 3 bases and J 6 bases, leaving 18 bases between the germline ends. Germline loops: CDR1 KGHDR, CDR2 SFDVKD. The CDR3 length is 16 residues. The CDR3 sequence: CATSDNRGFPPDTQYF. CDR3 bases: TGTGCCACCAGTGATAACCGGGGGTTCCCTCCGGATACGCAGTATTTT.

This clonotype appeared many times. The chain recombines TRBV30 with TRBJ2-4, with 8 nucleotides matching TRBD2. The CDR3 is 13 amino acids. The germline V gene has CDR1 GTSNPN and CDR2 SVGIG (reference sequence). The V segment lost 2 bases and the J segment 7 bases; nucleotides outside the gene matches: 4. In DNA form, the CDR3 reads TGTGCCTGGAGTCACGGGGGGGGGAACATTCAGTACTTC. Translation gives CAWSHGGGNIQYF.

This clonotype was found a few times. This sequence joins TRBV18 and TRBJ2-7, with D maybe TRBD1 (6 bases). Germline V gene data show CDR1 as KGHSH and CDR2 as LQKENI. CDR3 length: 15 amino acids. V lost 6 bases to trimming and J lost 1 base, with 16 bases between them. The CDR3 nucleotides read TGTGCCAGCTCCCCCGGGTATGGGACATCCTACGAGCAGTACTTC. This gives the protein CASSPGYGTSYEQYF.

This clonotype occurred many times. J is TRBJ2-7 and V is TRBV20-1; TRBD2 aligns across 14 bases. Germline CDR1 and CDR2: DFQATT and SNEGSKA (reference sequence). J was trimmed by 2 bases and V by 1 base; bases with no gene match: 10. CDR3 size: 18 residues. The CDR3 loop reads CSARVIGGLAGDPYEQYF. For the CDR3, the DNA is TGCAGTGCTAGAGTCATAGGGGGACTAGCGGGAGACCCCTACGAGCAGTACTTC.

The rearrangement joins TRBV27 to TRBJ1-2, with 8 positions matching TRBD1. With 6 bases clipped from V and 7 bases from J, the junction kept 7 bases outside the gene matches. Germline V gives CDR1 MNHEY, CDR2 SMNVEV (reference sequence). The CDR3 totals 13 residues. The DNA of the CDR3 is TGTGCCAGCAGAAGTCAGGGGGCGCGTGGCTACACCTTC. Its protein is CASRSQGARGYTF.

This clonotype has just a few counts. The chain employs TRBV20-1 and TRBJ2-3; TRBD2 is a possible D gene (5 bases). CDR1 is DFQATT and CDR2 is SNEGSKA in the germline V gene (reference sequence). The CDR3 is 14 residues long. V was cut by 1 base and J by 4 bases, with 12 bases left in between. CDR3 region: CSARAQRRADTQYF. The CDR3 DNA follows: TGCAGTGCTAGAGCCCAACGGCGGGCAGATACGCAGTATTTT.

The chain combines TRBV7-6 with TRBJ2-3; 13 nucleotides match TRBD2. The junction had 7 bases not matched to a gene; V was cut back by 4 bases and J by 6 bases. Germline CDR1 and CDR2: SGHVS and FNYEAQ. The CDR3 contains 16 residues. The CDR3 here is CASSYWTSGRRDTQYF. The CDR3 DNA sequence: TGTGCCAGCAGCTATTGGACTAGCGGGAGACGGGATACGCAGTATTTT.

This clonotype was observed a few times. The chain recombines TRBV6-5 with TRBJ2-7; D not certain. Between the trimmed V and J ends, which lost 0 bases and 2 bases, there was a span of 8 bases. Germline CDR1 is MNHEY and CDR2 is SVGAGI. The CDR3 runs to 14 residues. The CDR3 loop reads CASSYSRSPYEQYF. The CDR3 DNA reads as TGTGCCAGCAGTTACTCGCGCAGCCCCTACGAGCAGTACTTC.

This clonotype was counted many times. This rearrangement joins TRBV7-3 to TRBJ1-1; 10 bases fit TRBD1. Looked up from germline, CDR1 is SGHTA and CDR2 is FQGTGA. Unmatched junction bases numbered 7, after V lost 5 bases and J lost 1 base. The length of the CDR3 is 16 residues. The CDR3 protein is CASSPRDRGENTEAFF. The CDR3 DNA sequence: TGTGCCAGCAGCCCAAGGGACAGGGGAGAGAACACTGAAGCTTTCTTT.

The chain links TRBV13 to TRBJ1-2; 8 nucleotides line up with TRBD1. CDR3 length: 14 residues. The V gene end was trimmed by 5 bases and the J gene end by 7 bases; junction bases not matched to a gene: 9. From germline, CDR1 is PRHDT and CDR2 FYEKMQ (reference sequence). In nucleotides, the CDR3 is TGTGCCAGCAGCACCACGGCAGGGGGCGGTGGCTACACCTTC. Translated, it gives CASSTTAGGGGYTF.

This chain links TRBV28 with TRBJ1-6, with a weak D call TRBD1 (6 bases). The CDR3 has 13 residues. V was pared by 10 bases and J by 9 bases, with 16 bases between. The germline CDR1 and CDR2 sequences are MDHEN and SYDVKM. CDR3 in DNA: TGTGCCACCGGAGGGGGGCCAGGTTCACCCCTCCACTTT. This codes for CATGGGPGSPLHF.

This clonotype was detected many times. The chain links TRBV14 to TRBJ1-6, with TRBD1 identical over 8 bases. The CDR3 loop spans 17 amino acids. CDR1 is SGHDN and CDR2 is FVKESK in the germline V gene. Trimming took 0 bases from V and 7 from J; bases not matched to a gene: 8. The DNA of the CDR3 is TGTGCCAGCAGCCAAGACTGGGCAGGGGGCCTAAATTCACCCCTCCACTTT. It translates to CASSQDWAGGLNSPLHF. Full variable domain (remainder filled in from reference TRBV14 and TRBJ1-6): EAGVTQFPSHSVIEKGQTVTLRCDPISGHDNLYWYRRVMGKEIKFLLHFVKESKQDESGMPNNRFLAERTGGTYSTLKVQPAELEDSGVYFCASSQDWAGGLNSPLHFGNGTRLTVT.

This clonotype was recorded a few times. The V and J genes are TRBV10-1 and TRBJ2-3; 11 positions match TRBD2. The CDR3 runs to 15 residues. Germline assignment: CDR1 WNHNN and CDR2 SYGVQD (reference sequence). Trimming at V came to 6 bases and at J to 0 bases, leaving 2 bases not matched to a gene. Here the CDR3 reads CASSRLAGSTDTQYF. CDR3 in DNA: TGCGCCAGCAGCAGACTAGCGGGAAGCACAGATACGCAGTATTTT.

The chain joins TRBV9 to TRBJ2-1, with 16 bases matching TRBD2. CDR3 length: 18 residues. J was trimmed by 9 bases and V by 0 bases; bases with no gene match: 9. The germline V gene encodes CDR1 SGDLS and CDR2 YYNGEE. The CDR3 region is CASSVVGLAGGWAFEQFF. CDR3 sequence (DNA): TGTGCCAGCAGCGTAGTGGGACTAGCGGGAGGGTGGGCTTTTGAGCAGTTCTTC.

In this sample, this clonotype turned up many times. This CDR3 reads CASSPRTGSADTQYF. The DNA of the CDR3 is TGTGCCAGCAGTCCCCGGACAGGGAGCGCAGATACGCAGTATTTT. The genes are TRBV12-3 or TRBV12-4 and TRBJ2-3, with 8 bases identical to TRBD1. This CDR3 is 15 amino acids long. The J segment lost 4 bases and the V segment lost 5 bases, leaving 8 bases of the junction unmatched.